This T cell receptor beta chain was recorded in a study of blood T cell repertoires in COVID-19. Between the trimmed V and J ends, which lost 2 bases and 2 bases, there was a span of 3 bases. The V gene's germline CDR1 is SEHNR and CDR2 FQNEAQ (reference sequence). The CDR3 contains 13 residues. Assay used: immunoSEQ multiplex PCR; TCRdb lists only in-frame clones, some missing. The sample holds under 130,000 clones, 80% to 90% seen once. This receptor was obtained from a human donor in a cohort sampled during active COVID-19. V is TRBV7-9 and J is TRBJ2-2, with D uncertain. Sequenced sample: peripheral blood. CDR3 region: CASSLPNTGELFF. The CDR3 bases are TGTGCCAGCAGCTTACCAAACACCGGGGAGCTGTTTTTT. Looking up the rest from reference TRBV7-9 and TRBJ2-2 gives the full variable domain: DTGVSQNPRHKITKRGQNVTFRCDPISEHNRLYWYRQTLGQGPEFLTYFQNEAQLEKSRLLSDRFSAERPKGSFSTLEIQRTEQGDSAMYLCASSLPNTGELFFGEGSRLTVL.